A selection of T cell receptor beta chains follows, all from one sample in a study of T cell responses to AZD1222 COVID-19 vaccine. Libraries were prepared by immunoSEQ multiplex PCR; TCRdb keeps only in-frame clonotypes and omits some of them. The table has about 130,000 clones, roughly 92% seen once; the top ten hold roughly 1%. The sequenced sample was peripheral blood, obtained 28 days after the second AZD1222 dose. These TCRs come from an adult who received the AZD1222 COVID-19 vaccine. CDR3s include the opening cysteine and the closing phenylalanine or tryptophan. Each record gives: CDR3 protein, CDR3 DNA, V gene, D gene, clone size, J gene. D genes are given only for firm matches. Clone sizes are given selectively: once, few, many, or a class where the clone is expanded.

CDR3: CASSGQVNSNQPQHF
DNA: TGTGCCAGCAGTGGACAGGTAAATAGCAATCAGCCCCAGCATTTT
V: TRBV2
D: -
size: -
J: TRBJ1-5

CDR3: CASSLLPPGNQPQHF
DNA: TGTGCCAGCAGCTTACTCCCGCCGGGCAATCAGCCCCAGCATTTT
V: TRBV7-2
D: -
size: -
J: TRBJ1-5

CDR3: CASRWGGSGGGEQYF
DNA: TGTGCCAGCAGATGGGGGGGGTCAGGGGGTGGCGAGCAGTACTTC
V: TRBV6-5
D: -
size: -
J: TRBJ2-7

CDR3: CASSPLPGTGSNSPLHF
DNA: TGTGCCAGCAGCCCTCTACCGGGGACAGGGAGTAATTCACCCCTCCACTTT
V: TRBV27
D: TRBD1
size: -
J: TRBJ1-6

CDR3: CASSLELGIGEQFF
DNA: TGTGCCAGCAGCTTAGAGTTGGGAATCGGTGAGCAGTTCTTC
V: TRBV7-2
D: -
size: -
J: TRBJ2-1

CDR3: CATSDLGGSATGELFF
DNA: TGTGCCACCAGTGATTTGGGGGGTAGTGCCACCGGGGAGCTGTTTTTT
V: TRBV24-1
D: -
size: -
J: TRBJ2-2

CDR3: CASSLESGTEAFF
DNA: TGTGCCAGCAGCCTCGAGTCCGGCACTGAAGCTTTCTTT
V: TRBV6-6
D: -
size: -
J: TRBJ1-1

CDR3: CASRLGGNYNEQFF
DNA: TGTGCCAGCAGATTGGGGGGTAACTACAATGAGCAGTTCTTC
V: TRBV11-2
D: -
size: -
J: TRBJ2-1

CDR3: CSAGTGNGYTF
DNA: TGCAGTGCCGGGACAGGGAATGGCTACACCTTC
V: TRBV20-1
D: TRBD1
size: -
J: TRBJ1-2

CDR3: CASSSTDALVLFF
DNA: TGTGCCAGCAGCTCGACGGACGCCTTAGTCCTGTTCTTC
V: TRBV7-9
D: -
size: -
J: TRBJ2-1

CDR3: CASSRGTGGSYEQYF
DNA: TGCGCCAGCAGCCGAGGGACAGGGGGAAGTTACGAGCAGTACTTC
V: TRBV5-1
D: TRBD1
size: -
J: TRBJ2-7

CDR3: CASSPQPGTGGNGYTF
DNA: TGTGCCAGCAGCCCTCAGCCCGGGACAGGGGGCAATGGCTACACCTTC
V: TRBV6-4
D: TRBD1
size: -
J: TRBJ1-2

CDR3: CASSDSGSGANVLTF
DNA: TGTGCCAGCAGTGACTCGGGCTCTGGGGCCAACGTCCTGACTTTC
V: TRBV6-4
D: -
size: many
J: TRBJ2-6

CDR3: CASSGWSDNEKLFF
DNA: TGTGCCAGCAGTGGTTGGTCGGATAATGAAAAACTGTTTTTT
V: TRBV9
D: -
size: -
J: TRBJ1-4

CDR3: CASSARRRDISNQPQHF
DNA: TGTGCCAGTAGTGCCCGGCGGCGGGACATTAGCAATCAGCCCCAGCATTTT
V: TRBV19
D: -
size: -
J: TRBJ1-5

CDR3: CASSKTPGQGVNEQFF
DNA: TGTGCCAGCAGTAAAACTCCGGGACAGGGGGTGAATGAGCAGTTCTTC
V: TRBV7-2
D: TRBD1
size: -
J: TRBJ2-1

CDR3: CASSSPEGPKITDTQYF
DNA: TGTGCCAGCAGCTCCCCCGAGGGACCCAAGATCACAGATACGCAGTATTTT
V: TRBV11-2
D: -
size: -
J: TRBJ2-3

CDR3: CASSLEGMGEKLFF
DNA: TGTGCCAGCAGCTTAGAGGGAATGGGTGAAAAACTGTTTTTT
V: TRBV11-3
D: -
size: -
J: TRBJ1-4

CDR3: CASSRRSISTEAFF
DNA: TGTGCCAGCAGTAGACGGAGTATAAGCACTGAAGCTTTCTTT
V: TRBV5-6
D: -
size: -
J: TRBJ1-1

CDR3: CASKGGRDEQFF
DNA: TGTGCCAGCAAGGGGGGCAGGGATGAGCAGTTCTTC
V: TRBV5-6
D: -
size: once
J: TRBJ2-1

CDR3: CASSLFQDAYNEQFF
DNA: TGTGCCAGCAGTTTATTTCAGGATGCCTACAATGAGCAGTTCTTC
V: TRBV28
D: -
size: -
J: TRBJ2-1

CDR3: CASSQPRGTSSGEQFF
DNA: TGTGCCAGTAGTCAACCCCGCGGGACTAGCTCGGGTGAGCAGTTCTTC
V: TRBV19
D: TRBD2
size: -
J: TRBJ2-1

CDR3: CASSLPASGRARETQYF
DNA: TGTGCCAGCAGCCTACCTGCTAGCGGGAGGGCCCGGGAGACCCAGTACTTC
V: TRBV12-1
D: -
size: -
J: TRBJ2-5

CDR3: CAWTDGGRGQYF
DNA: TGTGCCTGGACCGATGGGGGTCGGGGGCAGTACTTC
V: TRBV30
D: -
size: -
J: TRBJ2-7

CDR3: CASRPDSMNYGYTF
DNA: TGTGCCAGCAGACCTGACAGCATGAACTATGGCTACACCTTC
V: TRBV5-4
D: -
size: -
J: TRBJ1-2

CDR3: CASSLRSGSYEQYF
DNA: TGTGCCAGCAGCTTAAGATCGGGGTCCTACGAGCAGTACTTC
V: TRBV11-3
D: -
size: -
J: TRBJ2-7

CDR3: CASSQTWGRANEQFF
DNA: TGTGCCAGCAGCCAGACTTGGGGGAGGGCCAATGAGCAGTTCTTC
V: TRBV6-2/TRBV6-3
D: TRBD2
size: -
J: TRBJ2-1

CDR3: CASSLGAAYEQYF
DNA: TGTGCCAGCAGCTTAGGGGCTGCCTACGAGCAGTACTTC
V: TRBV11-2
D: -
size: -
J: TRBJ2-7

CDR3: CASSIGAGAGVRVWQLFF
DNA: TGTGCCAGCAGTATCGGCGCAGGCGCAGGAGTTAGGGTGTGGCAACTGTTTTTT
V: TRBV28
D: -
size: -
J: TRBJ1-4

CDR3: CASSLERAYNEQFF
DNA: TGTGCCAGCAGCTTAGAGCGGGCCTACAATGAGCAGTTCTTC
V: TRBV11-2
D: -
size: -
J: TRBJ2-1

CDR3: CAISESKSRDEQFF
DNA: TGTGCCATCAGTGAGTCGAAATCGAGAGATGAGCAGTTCTTC
V: TRBV10-3
D: -
size: -
J: TRBJ2-1

CDR3: CASSESGTGAGNTIYF
DNA: TGTGCCAGCAGTGAATCTGGGACAGGTGCCGGAAACACCATATATTTT
V: TRBV25-1
D: TRBD1
size: once
J: TRBJ1-3

CDR3: CASSLKLVAGGPSYNEQFF
DNA: TGTGCCAGCAGCTTAAAGTTAGTAGCGGGAGGGCCCTCCTACAATGAGCAGTTCTTC
V: TRBV7-3
D: TRBD2
size: -
J: TRBJ2-1

CDR3: CASSEVRYNEQFF
DNA: TGTGCCAGCAGTGAAGTCAGATACAATGAGCAGTTCTTC
V: TRBV6-1
D: -
size: -
J: TRBJ2-1

CDR3: CASNPQGANNYGYTF
DNA: TGTGCCAGTAACCCACAGGGGGCAAATAACTATGGCTACACCTTC
V: TRBV19
D: TRBD1
size: -
J: TRBJ1-2

CDR3: CASNNRGTEAFF
DNA: TGTGCCAGCAACAACAGGGGAACTGAAGCTTTCTTT
V: TRBV7-9
D: TRBD1
size: -
J: TRBJ1-1

CDR3: CASSVDGLVHNEQFF
DNA: TGTGCCAGCAGTGTTGACGGACTTGTTCACAATGAGCAGTTCTTC
V: TRBV2
D: -
size: -
J: TRBJ2-1

CDR3: CASSPPGAGKNIQYF
DNA: TGTGCCAGCAGTCCTCCCGGGGCGGGCAAAAACATTCAGTACTTC
V: TRBV28
D: -
size: -
J: TRBJ2-4

CDR3: CAWSQSPYNSPLHF
DNA: TGTGCCTGGAGTCAGTCGCCCTATAATTCACCCCTCCACTTT
V: TRBV30
D: -
size: -
J: TRBJ1-6

CDR3: CASSIMREGPGELFF
DNA: TGTGCCAGTAGTATCATGCGGGAGGGCCCCGGGGAGCTGTTTTTT
V: TRBV19
D: TRBD2
size: once
J: TRBJ2-2

CDR3: CASSDGQAFAGAFF
DNA: TGTGCCAGCAGCGATGGACAGGCCTTTGCAGGAGCTTTCTTT
V: TRBV7-2
D: TRBD1
size: -
J: TRBJ1-1

CDR3: CASSIARDSGYTF
DNA: TGTGCCAGTAGTATAGCCCGGGACTCTGGCTACACCTTC
V: TRBV19
D: -
size: -
J: TRBJ1-2

CDR3: CASSYGTGGETQYF
DNA: TGTGCCAGCAGTTACGGGACAGGGGGAGAGACCCAGTACTTC
V: TRBV6-5
D: TRBD1
size: -
J: TRBJ2-5

CDR3: CASSPGGGGELFF
DNA: TGCGCCAGCAGCCCCGGGGGGGGCGGGGAGCTGTTTTTT
V: TRBV5-1
D: TRBD2
size: -
J: TRBJ2-2

CDR3: CASSIGTGLPGNQPQHF
DNA: TGTGCCAGTAGTATAGGTACAGGGCTGCCCGGCAATCAGCCCCAGCATTTT
V: TRBV19
D: -
size: once
J: TRBJ1-5

CDR3: CASSYFGQSLAYGYTF
DNA: TGTGCCAGCAGTTACTTTGGACAGTCGTTGGCATATGGCTACACCTTC
V: TRBV6-2/TRBV6-3
D: -
size: -
J: TRBJ1-2

CDR3: CASSFRGAGEGDTQYF
DNA: TGTGCCAGCAGCTTCAGAGGAGCGGGAGAGGGAGATACGCAGTATTTT
V: TRBV9
D: TRBD2
size: -
J: TRBJ2-3

CDR3: CASSLVLWDNYGYTF
DNA: TGTGCCAGCAGCTTAGTTCTGTGGGATAACTATGGCTACACCTTC
V: TRBV7-2
D: -
size: -
J: TRBJ1-2

CDR3: CASSQRGGSPLHF
DNA: TGTGCCAGCAGCCAAAGGGGAGGTTCACCCCTCCACTTT
V: TRBV3-1/TRBV3-2
D: -
size: -
J: TRBJ1-6

CDR3: CASSLAGNTEAFF
DNA: TGCGCCAGCAGCTTGGCCGGGAACACTGAAGCTTTCTTT
V: TRBV5-1
D: -
size: -
J: TRBJ1-1

CDR3: CASSLGVTTYEQYF
DNA: TGTGCCAGCAGCTTGGGGGTGACAACCTACGAGCAGTACTTC
V: TRBV5-4
D: -
size: -
J: TRBJ2-7

CDR3: CASKGGSYEQYF
DNA: TGTGCCAGCAAGGGGGGGTCGTACGAGCAGTACTTC
V: TRBV6-5
D: -
size: once
J: TRBJ2-7

CDR3: CASSSRDRGTDTQYF
DNA: TGTGCCAGCAGCTCCCGGGACAGGGGGACAGATACGCAGTATTTT
V: TRBV7-9
D: TRBD1
size: -
J: TRBJ2-3

CDR3: CASSYTGRQPQHF
DNA: TGTGCCAGCAGTTACACAGGGCGGCAGCCCCAGCATTTT
V: TRBV6-2/TRBV6-3
D: -
size: -
J: TRBJ1-5

CDR3: CASSPFGSYNEQFF
DNA: TGTGCCAGCAGCCCTTTCGGCTCCTACAATGAGCAGTTCTTC
V: TRBV7-2
D: -
size: -
J: TRBJ2-1